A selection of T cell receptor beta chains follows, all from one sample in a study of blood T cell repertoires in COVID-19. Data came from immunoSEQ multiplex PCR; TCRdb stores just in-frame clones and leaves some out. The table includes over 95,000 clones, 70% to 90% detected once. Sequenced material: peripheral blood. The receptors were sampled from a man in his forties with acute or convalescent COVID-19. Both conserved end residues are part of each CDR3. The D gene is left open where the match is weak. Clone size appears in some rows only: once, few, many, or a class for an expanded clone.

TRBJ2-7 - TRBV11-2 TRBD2 TGTGCCAGCAGCTTAGATCTAGCGGCAAGCTCCTACGAGCAGTACTTC CASSLDLAASSYEQYF
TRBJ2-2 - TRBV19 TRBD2 TGTGCCAGTATTATCATGGTAGCGGGGGTGCTAAATACCGGGGAGCTGTTTTTT CASIIMVAGVLNTGELFF
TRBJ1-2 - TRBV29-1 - TGCAGCGTTCATAACAGAGCTGCTAACTATGGCTACACCTTC CSVHNRAANYGYTF
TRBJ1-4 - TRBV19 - TGTGCCAGTAGTGGAACAGGGAGTAGGGGTGAAAAACTGTTTTTT CASSGTGSRGEKLFF
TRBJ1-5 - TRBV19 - TGTGCCAGTAGTATCGAGGGCGCTGGCAATCAGCCCCAGCATTTT CASSIEGAGNQPQHF
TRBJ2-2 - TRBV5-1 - TGCGCCAGCAGCTTGGAAGGTGGGCGTTCGAACACCGGGGAGCTGTTTTTT CASSLEGGRSNTGELFF
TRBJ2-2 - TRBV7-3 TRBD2 TGTGCCAGCAGCTTGCTAGCGGGGGACACCGGGGAGCTGTTTTTT CASSLLAGDTGELFF
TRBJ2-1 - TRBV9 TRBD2 TGTGCCAGCAGCGTAGACAGCGGGGGGGCATGGAATGAGCAGTTCTTC CASSVDSGGAWNEQFF
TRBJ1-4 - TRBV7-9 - TGTGCCAGCAGCTTCGGACTCTACAAAGGTGAAAAACTGTTTTTT CASSFGLYKGEKLFF
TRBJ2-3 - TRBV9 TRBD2 TGTGCCAGCAGCGACCAGGGGCTAGCGGGGTTGCCAGATACGCAGTATTTT CASSDQGLAGLPDTQYF
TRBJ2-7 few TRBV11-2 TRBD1 TGTGCCAGTGGAACAGGGGCCTACGAGCAGTACTTC CASGTGAYEQYF
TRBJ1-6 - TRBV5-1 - TGCGCCAGCAGCTTGGTAATAGGGGGACCCCTCCACTTT CASSLVIGGPLHF
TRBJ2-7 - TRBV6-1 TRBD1 TGTGCCAGCAGTTCCACCGGACAGGGGGCAGACGAGCAGTACTTC CASSSTGQGADEQYF
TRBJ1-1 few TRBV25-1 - TGTGCCAGCAGTGTCAGGGGCACTGAAGCTTTCTTT CASSVRGTEAFF
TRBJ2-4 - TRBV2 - TGTGCCAGTCAAGCATTGACCAAAAACATTCAGTACTTC CASQALTKNIQYF
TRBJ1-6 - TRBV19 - TGTGCCAGTAGTGACGAATCCCCGAAGAGGTCCTATAATTCACCCCTCCACTTT CASSDESPKRSYNSPLHF
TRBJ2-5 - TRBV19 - TGTGCCAGTAGTACGGACATGGGGGAGACCCAGTACTTC CASSTDMGETQYF
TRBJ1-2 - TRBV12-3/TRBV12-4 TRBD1 TGTGCCAGCAGGATGACAGGGGACGGCTACACCTTC CASRMTGDGYTF
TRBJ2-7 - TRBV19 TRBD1 TGTGCCAGTAGTATAGGACAGGGGAACTCCTACGAGCAGTACTTC CASSIGQGNSYEQYF
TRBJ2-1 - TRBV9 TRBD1 TGTGCCAGCAGCGTTCGGACAGGGTCTGGTGGTGAGCAGTTCTTC CASSVRTGSGGEQFF
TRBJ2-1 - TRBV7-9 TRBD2 TGTGCCAGCAGTAATCTAGCGGGCCTCCACTACAATGAGCAGTTCTTC CASSNLAGLHYNEQFF
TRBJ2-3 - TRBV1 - TGCACCAGCAGCCAAGATACGTCTAGCGGGGGGTCGGGCACAGATACGCAGTATTTT CTSSQDTSSGGSGTDTQYF
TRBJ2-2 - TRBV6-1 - TGTGCCAGCAGTGAAACCGGGACCGGGGAGCTGTTTTTT CASSETGTGELFF
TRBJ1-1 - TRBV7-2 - TGTGCCAGCCGCACCGGACAGTCGAACACTGAAGCTTTCTTT CASRTGQSNTEAFF
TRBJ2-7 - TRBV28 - TGTGCCAGCAGCCCTACCGGGAACTACGAGCAGTACTTC CASSPTGNYEQYF
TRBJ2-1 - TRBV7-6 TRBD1 TGTGCCAGCAGCTTAGCACCCGGGACAGTTTACAATGAGCAGTTCTTC CASSLAPGTVYNEQFF
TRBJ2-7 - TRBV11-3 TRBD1 TGTGCCAGCAGCCCTGGACAGGAAGCGCAGTACTTC CASSPGQEAQYF
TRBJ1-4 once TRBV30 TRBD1 TGTGCCTGGAGGCAGGGGGCGGTTGGTTTTGAAAAACTGTTTTTT CAWRQGAVGFEKLFF
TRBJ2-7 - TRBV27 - TGTGCCAGCACAGGGGCCCACGAGCAGTACTTC CASTGAHEQYF
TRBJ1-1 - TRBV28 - TGTGCCAGCAGTCCCCCTGGGGCGAAATCGGAAACTGAAGCTTTCTTT CASSPPGAKSETEAFF
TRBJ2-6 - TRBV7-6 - TGTGCCAGCAGTCCAATCCAGGGATCTGGGGCCAACGTCCTGACTTTC CASSPIQGSGANVLTF